This passage covers 10 T cell receptor beta chains from one sample sequenced in a study of vaccination and CD4 T cells after COVID-19 (dated by TCRdb to between 2021 and 2024). Reading the label with the study, this specimen's treatment or condition is: approximately 11-day PBMC culture with coronavirus spike peptide pools or control peptides (ViraFEST assay). These receptors are not linked to any known antigen. Library construction relied on PCR. The sequencer was an Illumina iSeq 100. DNA from cultured CD4+ T cells underwent TCR sequencing with the Oncomine TCR Beta short-read assay at the Johns Hopkins FTIC core. TCRdb redid the processing of the public reads, applying fastp at Q25 and MiXCR, and retained in-frame beta chains. Rows are unified per CDR3 protein, each entry keeping the most common DNA and genes. Within this sample are about 5,000 distinct CDR3 sequences, with about 42% of them counted one time only. The ten largest clones represent under 35% of the sample.

Sequenced material: CD4+ T cells from blood, cultured in vitro. These TCRs come from a human donor who had recovered from COVID-19.

This clonotype was found a few times. The V and J genes are TRBV5-6 and TRBJ1-6; 8 nucleotides align to TRBD1. The germline gives CDR1 SGHDT, CDR2 YYEEEE. CDR3 length equals 14 residues. V lost 0 bases, J lost 13 bases, and 6 bases stayed unmatched. The DNA of the CDR3 is TGTGCCAGCAGCTTGGATTATCGACAGGGGCCCCTCCACTTT. It codes for CASSLDYRQGPLHF.

In this sample, this clonotype turned up a few times. V and J are TRBV20-1 and TRBJ1-2; tentatively, D is TRBD1 (5 bases). The V and J ends lost 6 bases and 8 bases respectively, with 25 bases between them. The CDR3 length is 15 residues. CDR1 DFQATT and CDR2 SNEGSKA come from the germline V gene (reference sequence). The CDR3 coding sequence is TGCAGTGCCCGGGTGGGGGGACGTATAAAGCAGGGCTACACCTTC. Translating gives CSARVGGRIKQGYTF.

The chain links TRBV6-5 to TRBJ1-2, with TRBD1 matching over 10 bases. V was clipped by 0 bases and J by 8 bases; unmatched bases: 3. Germline CDR1 is MNHEY and CDR2 is SVGAGI. The CDR3 contains 14 residues. This CDR3 reads CASSYSTTGGGYTF. Here the CDR3 DNA reads TGTGCCAGCAGTTACTCGACGACAGGGGGCGGCTACACCTTC.

The chain uses TRBV10-3 and TRBJ2-5; 9 positions agree with TRBD1. Looked up from germline, CDR1 is ENHRY and CDR2 is SYGVKD. The CDR3 extends over 14 amino acids. After removal of 4 bases from V and 6 bases from J, the junction contained 6 bases not matched to a gene. The CDR3, as DNA: TGTGCCATCAGTGGGGACAGGGATATTCAGACCCAGTACTTC. Translated: CAISGDRDIQTQYF.

A few counts support this clonotype. The rearrangement links TRBV6-5 to TRBJ1-1; TRBD1 matches 8 bases. The CDR3 is made up of 15 amino acids. CDR1 MNHEY and CDR2 SVGAGI come from the germline V gene. The V and J ends lost 2 bases and 5 bases, in that order; junction bases with no gene match: 7. Here the CDR3 DNA reads TGTGCCAGCAGTTACACACAGGGGGTAGGGACTGAAGCTTTCTTT. As protein: CASSYTQGVGTEAFF.

The V call is TRBV6-1, the J call TRBJ1-5, with 9 bases aligning to TRBD1. V shed 9 bases, J shed 1 base, and the junction held 4 bases outside the gene matches. CDR1 is MNHNS and CDR2 is SASEGT in the germline V gene. The CDR3 loop spans 14 amino acids. The CDR3: CARETGGSNQPQHF. CDR3 coding DNA: TGTGCCAGAGAGACAGGGGGGAGCAATCAGCCCCAGCATTTT.

The rearrangement links TRBV20-1 to TRBJ2-6; D is unresolved. Germline CDR1 DFQATT, CDR2 SNEGSKA (reference sequence). This CDR3 has 14 amino acids. The germline V and J ends were trimmed by 5 bases and 6 bases, with 14 bases remaining between them. The DNA of the CDR3 is TGCAGTGCTCACCCGGCTTCTTCGGCCAACGTCCTGACTTTC. It yields the protein CSAHPASSANVLTF.

This clonotype was recorded a few times. This CDR3 is CASSRRSTDTQYF. CDR3 DNA: TGTGCCAGCAGCAGAAGAAGTACAGATACGCAGTATTTT. The chain combines TRBV11-2 with TRBJ2-3; the D is unclear. Germline V gene data show CDR1 as SGHAT and CDR2 as FQNNGV. Trimming stripped 5 bases from V and 3 bases from J, with 9 bases between. The CDR3 extends over 13 amino acids.

The chain combines TRBV3-1 with TRBJ1-2, with no clear D. This CDR3 comprises 15 residues. Deletions cut 1 base from V and 4 bases from J, with 13 bases between. The V gene's germline CDR1 is LGHDT and CDR2 YNNKEL (reference sequence). This CDR3 is CASSQAGVPSYGYTF. The DNA for the CDR3 is TGTGCCAGCAGCCAAGCTGGGGTCCCCTCCTATGGCTACACCTTC.

The chain couples TRBV11-3 to TRBJ1-2; 7 nucleotides align to TRBD1. The CDR3 is 12 amino acids. The germline V gene encodes CDR1 SGHNT and CDR2 YENEEA. J lost 8 bases, V lost 9 bases, and 9 bases had no gene match. CDR3 bases: TGTGCCAGTTCCCAGGGGGTGAGAGGCTACACCTTC. Protein product: CASSQGVRGYTF.